A single TCR beta chain is shown here with its context. The antigen is unknown. The data stem from a study of spatial heterogeneity in lung cancer. TCR cDNA molecules were tagged individually, and each one carried a unique molecular identifier. TCRdb independently ran MiXCR on the 5' RACE reads; one entry per CDR3 protein. The repertoire holds tens of thousands of distinct CDR3 sequences, with less than 15% as singletons. Study results and caveats: Blood contained ubiquitous expanded tumor TCRs more at resection than at follow-up.

The CDR3 covers 13 residues. Germline-derived CDR1 and CDR2 are DFQATT and SNEGSKA (reference sequence). The V end lost 0 bases, the J end lost 2 bases, and 7 bases lay between the germline ends. Time point indicated: sample taken at primary tumor resection. The donors were fewer than 80 patients with non-small cell lung cancer that was early-stage and untreated. Sequencing covered unsorted whole RNA taken from tumor, nontumor lung or frozen PBMC. This sequence joins TRBV20-1 and TRBJ1-2, with D possibly matching TRBD1 (5 bases). This TCR derives from a male donor with early-stage non-small cell lung cancer. The material sequenced was PBMCs, taken at surgery. The CDR3 DNA follows: TGCAGTGCTAGAGATGCAGGGAACTATGGCTACACCTTC. This encodes CSARDAGNYGYTF.